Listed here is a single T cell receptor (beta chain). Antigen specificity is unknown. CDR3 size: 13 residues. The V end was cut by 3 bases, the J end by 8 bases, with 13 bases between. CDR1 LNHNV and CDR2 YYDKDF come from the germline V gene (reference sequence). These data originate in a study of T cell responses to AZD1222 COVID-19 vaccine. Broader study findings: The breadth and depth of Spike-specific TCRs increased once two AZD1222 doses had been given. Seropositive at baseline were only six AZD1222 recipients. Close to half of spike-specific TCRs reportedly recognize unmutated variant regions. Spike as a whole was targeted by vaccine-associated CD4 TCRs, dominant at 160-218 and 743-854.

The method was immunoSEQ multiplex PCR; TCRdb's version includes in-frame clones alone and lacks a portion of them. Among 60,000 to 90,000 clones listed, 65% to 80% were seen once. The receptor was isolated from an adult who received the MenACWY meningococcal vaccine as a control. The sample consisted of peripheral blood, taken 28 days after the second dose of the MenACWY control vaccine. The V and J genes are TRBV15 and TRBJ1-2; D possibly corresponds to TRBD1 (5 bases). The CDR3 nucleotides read TGTGCCACCAGCAGGGGGCGACAGCGCGGCTACACCTTC. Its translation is CATSRGRQRGYTF.